Listed here are 23 T cell receptor beta chains from one sample, sequenced in a study of blood T cell repertoires in COVID-19. Sequenced by immunoSEQ multiplex PCR; TCRdb stores in-frame clones only, minus some. The sample has around 310,000 clones; 75% to 90% are singletons. The sequencing sample was made of PBMCs or T cells enriched from blood (not recorded which). All receptors come from a woman aged 35 to 49 who had recovered from COVID-19.

The chain carries TRBV24-1 and TRBJ1-2; TRBD1 matches 9 bases. Germline V gene data show CDR1 as KGHDR and CDR2 as SFDVKD. This CDR3 has 15 amino acids. V lost 1 base to trimming and J lost 8 bases; unmatched junction nucleotides: 7. CDR3 nucleotides: TGTGCCACCAGTGATTTCACCGGGACAGGGTGGGGCTACACCTTC. Translated, it gives CATSDFTGTGWGYTF.

The rearrangement joins TRBV5-1 to TRBJ2-3; a weak D match, TRBD2 (7 bases). The V gene's germline CDR1 is SGHRS and CDR2 YFSETQ. The CDR3 contains 14 residues. Trimming pared 5 bases from V and 3 bases from J, leaving 13 bases between. The CDR3 loop is CASRRGGETDTQYF. The CDR3 DNA reads TGCGCCAGCAGGAGAGGGGGGGAAACAGATACGCAGTATTTT.

For the CDR3, the DNA is TGTGCCAGCAGTGTACTGACTAGCGGGGGATTTAGGGAGACCCAGTACTTC. Translation gives CASSVLTSGGFRETQYF. This chain joins TRBV27 and TRBJ2-5; 12 nucleotides agree with TRBD2. Trimming removed 5 bases from V and 5 bases from J; junction bases left unmatched: 12. There are 17 residues in the CDR3. Germline lookup yields CDR1 MNHEY and CDR2 SMNVEV (reference sequence).

The chain couples TRBV6-2 or TRBV6-3 to TRBJ2-5; the match to TRBD2 covers 8 bases. With V trimmed by 5 bases and J by 1 base, 0 bases remained unmatched. Germline CDR1 MNHEY, CDR2 SVGEGT. The CDR3 sequence is 13 residues long. The CDR3 protein is CASSGLAQETQYF. Written as DNA, the CDR3 is TGTGCCAGCAGTGGACTAGCCCAAGAGACCCAGTACTTC.

The CDR3, as DNA: TGCGCCAGCAGCCAACCAGGGGACAACTCTGGGGCCAACGTCCTGACTTTC. Protein sequence: CASSQPGDNSGANVLTF. The chain recombines TRBV4-1 with TRBJ2-6, with D possibly being TRBD1 (6 bases). The CDR3 runs 17 residues. Germline CDR1 and CDR2: MGHRA and YSYEKL. V was shortened by 2 bases and J by 0 bases, with 11 bases between the two germline ends.

This chain connects TRBV7-3 to TRBJ2-4; TRBD2 agrees at 10 bases. J was trimmed by 4 bases and V by 5 bases; bases with no gene match: 5. The CDR3 is 15 residues long. Germline CDR1 is SGHTA and CDR2 is FQGTGA. In DNA, the CDR3 is TGTGCCAGCAGCGAAACTAGCGGGGCAAAAAACATTCAGTACTTC. Translation gives CASSETSGAKNIQYF.

CDR3 in amino acids: CASSLGVLLRGNQPQHF. CDR3 DNA: TGTGCCAGCAGCTTAGGAGTTCTCCTTCGGGGCAATCAGCCCCAGCATTTT. The rearrangement links TRBV7-2 to TRBJ1-5; D is uncertain. V was cut by 1 base and J by 2 bases, with 15 bases left in between. There are 17 residues in the CDR3. Per germline, CDR1 SGHTA and CDR2 FQGNSA.

J is TRBJ1-1 and V is TRBV19; 9 bases align to TRBD1. The length of the CDR3 is 14 residues. Germline CDR1 reads LNHDA; CDR2 reads SQIVND (reference sequence). V was pared by 6 bases and J by 2 bases, with 4 bases of the junction left unmatched. The CDR3 DNA reads as TGTGCCAGTAGCCGGGACAGGGCAAACACTGAAGCTTTCTTT. It encodes CASSRDRANTEAFF.

J is TRBJ1-2 and V is TRBV24-1; D unresolved. Germline loops: CDR1 KGHDR, CDR2 SFDVKD. V was clipped by 1 base and J by 4 bases, with 9 bases between them. The CDR3 loop spans 14 amino acids. The CDR3 DNA reads TGTGCCACCAGTGATTTTCGAGGGTCCTATGGCTACACCTTC. It yields the protein CATSDFRGSYGYTF.

This clone was found once. The chain is built from TRBV7-2 and TRBJ2-7; 8 positions match TRBD1. Looked up from germline, CDR1 is SGHTA and CDR2 is FQGNSA. The CDR3 length is 14 residues. After removal of 5 bases from V and 1 base from J, the junction contained 4 bases not matched to a gene. The CDR3 is CASSPDRASYEQYF. The CDR3 DNA follows: TGTGCCAGCAGCCCGGACAGGGCGTCCTACGAGCAGTACTTC.

The CDR3 DNA reads as TGTGCCAGCAGAGACGGGACAGCAAATCAGCCCCAGCATTTT. Residues: CASRDGTANQPQHF. J is TRBJ1-5 and V is TRBV28, with TRBD1 matching over 7 bases. The junction had 6 bases not matched to a gene; V was cut back by 6 bases and J by 4 bases. CDR1 MDHEN and CDR2 SYDVKM come from the germline V gene. The CDR3 is 14 amino acids.

The chain links TRBV2 to TRBJ2-1; D might be TRBD2 (5 bases). CDR1 is SNHLY, CDR2 FYNNEI, per germline. V was clipped by 2 bases and J by 2 bases, with 16 bases between them. This CDR3 contains 17 residues. CDR3 nucleotides: TGTGCCAGCAGTGAATGGGGTGGTGGGAGCCCCTACAATGAGCAGTTCTTC. Protein sequence: CASSEWGGGSPYNEQFF.

The rearrangement links TRBV28 to TRBJ2-7; 12 bases match TRBD1. The CDR3 sequence is 14 residues long. Germline CDR1 reads MDHEN; CDR2 reads SYDVKM. Germline trimming cut 4 bases from V and 7 bases from J; bases unmatched to any gene: 5. As DNA, the CDR3 is TGTGCCAGCAGTTCAGGGACAGGGGGCGATGAGCAGTACTTC. It codes for CASSSGTGGDEQYF.

The chain joins TRBV6-5 to TRBJ2-1, with D perhaps TRBD1 (6 bases). Trimming took off 0 bases at V and 2 bases at J, with 11 bases between the two ends. This CDR3 contains 16 residues. Germline CDR1 is MNHEY and CDR2 is SVGAGI. CDR3 nucleotide sequence: TGTGCCAGCAGTTACTCAGAGGGGGTAGCCTACAATGAGCAGTTCTTC. Translating gives CASSYSEGVAYNEQFF.

The J gene is TRBJ1-1, the V gene TRBV4-3, with D unresolved. Trimming pared 2 bases from V and 4 bases from J, leaving 17 bases between. CDR3 length: 16 amino acids. Germline-derived CDR1 and CDR2 are LGHNA and YSLEER. The CDR3 region is CASSQTVGRPGTEAFF. The DNA for the CDR3 is TGCGCCAGCAGCCAAACCGTCGGGAGGCCGGGCACTGAAGCTTTCTTT.

This chain uses TRBV4-2 with TRBJ2-4; 10 bases agree with TRBD2. The CDR3 loop spans 17 amino acids. Germline CDR1 and CDR2: LGHNA and YNFKEQ. Losses at the gene ends were 0 bases for V and 4 bases for J; bases not matched to a gene: 6. The CDR3 sequence: CASSQDAASGGKNIQYF. The CDR3 region has the DNA TGTGCCAGCAGCCAAGATGCGGCTAGCGGGGGAAAAAACATTCAGTACTTC.

The gene calls are TRBV15 and TRBJ1-4; perhaps TRBD1 as D (6 bases). Looked up from germline, CDR1 is LNHNV and CDR2 is YYDKDF (reference sequence). The CDR3 has 16 amino acids. Trimming removed 0 bases from V and 8 bases from J, with 16 bases in between. CDR3 residues: CATSRDFKGQTEKLFF. The CDR3 DNA reads as TGTGCCACCAGCAGAGATTTCAAAGGACAGACGGAAAAACTGTTTTTT.

The V call is TRBV4-3, the J call TRBJ2-7, with 8 bases fitting TRBD2. This CDR3 is built from 14 residues. V dropped 6 bases and J dropped 3; count of bases not matched to a gene: 7. Germline V CDR1 and CDR2: LGHNA, YSLEER. CDR3 sequence (DNA): TGCGCCAGCAGTGTCGGGAGGGCCGGCTACGAGCAGTACTTC. It codes for CASSVGRAGYEQYF.

The chain employs TRBV7-3 and TRBJ2-1; D perhaps matches TRBD2 (6 bases). This CDR3 is 16 amino acids long. V dropped 5 bases and J dropped 5 bases, with 19 bases sitting between them. Per germline, CDR1 SGHTA and CDR2 FQGTGA. The DNA for the CDR3 is TGTGCCAGCAGCCCATTCGGGGGACTGGCTCACAATGAGCAGTTCTTC. The encoded protein is CASSPFGGLAHNEQFF.

This rearrangement joins TRBV28 to TRBJ2-2; TRBD1 aligns across 7 bases. CDR3 length: 10 residues. From germline, CDR1 is MDHEN and CDR2 SYDVKM. V lost 10 bases, J lost 14 bases, and 7 bases stayed unmatched. For the CDR3, the DNA is TGTGCCACCCTCCGGGACAGACTGTTTTTT. It encodes CATLRDRLFF.

The chain recombines TRBV2 with TRBJ1-5; weak D call: TRBD1 (6 bases). V was pared by 4 bases and J by 2 bases, with 12 bases between. The CDR3 covers 15 residues. The germline gives CDR1 SNHLY, CDR2 FYNNEI. Written as DNA, the CDR3 is TGTGCCAGCAGTGTACAGGGTTTGGGCAATCAGCCCCAGCATTTT. Its protein product is CASSVQGLGNQPQHF. The whole variable domain, remainder taken from reference TRBV2 and TRBJ1-5, is EPEVTQTPSHQVTQMGQEVILRCVPISNHLYFYWYRQILGQKVEFLVSFYNNEISEKSEIFDDQFSVERPDGSNFTLKIRSTKLEDSAMYFCASSVQGLGNQPQHFGDGTRLSIL.

The chain recombines TRBV7-2 with TRBJ1-4; 8 nucleotides align to TRBD1. The germline V gene has CDR1 SGHTA and CDR2 FQGNSA. This CDR3 is 16 amino acids long. With 5 bases clipped from V and 4 bases from J, the junction kept 9 bases outside the gene matches. The CDR3 spells CASSPRTGTGNEKLFF. CDR3 DNA sequence: TGTGCCAGCAGCCCCCGGACAGGGACGGGTAATGAAAAACTGTTTTTT.

The V call is TRBV2, the J call TRBJ1-1, with D possibly matching TRBD1 (6 bases). Germline-derived CDR1 and CDR2 are SNHLY and FYNNEI. Trimming cost V 4 bases and J 3 bases, with 9 bases left between them. The CDR3 is made up of 13 amino acids. The chain's CDR3 is CASSVTGYTEAFF. Written as DNA, the CDR3 is TGTGCCAGCAGTGTGACAGGCTACACTGAAGCTTTCTTT. The whole variable domain, filled in from reference TRBV2 and TRBJ1-1, reads EPEVTQTPSHQVTQMGQEVILRCVPISNHLYFYWYRQILGQKVEFLVSFYNNEISEKSEIFDDQFSVERPDGSNFTLKIRSTKLEDSAMYFCASSVTGYTEAFFGQGTRLTVV.